Below are 28 T cell receptor beta chains sequenced from a single sample in a study of T cell changes during pregnancy in multiple sclerosis. TCRdb's table, derived via immunoSEQ multiplex PCR, lists solely in-frame clones and lacks some. The repertoire holds over 35,000 clones, with over 80% as singletons. The source material was CD4+ T cells from peripheral blood mononuclear cells, sampled in the third trimester of pregnancy. The receptors come from a female donor in good health, enrolled as a control in a pregnancy study.

The chain carries TRBV5-6 and TRBJ2-1, with 7 bases fitting TRBD2. Per the germline V gene, CDR1 is SGHDT and CDR2 is YYEEEE. The CDR3 has 14 amino acids. The V segment lost 3 bases and the J segment 9 bases; nucleotides outside the gene matches: 9. CDR3 sequence (DNA): TGTGCCAGCAGCTCGGGACTTGGCGGGGGTGAGCAGTTCTTC. This encodes CASSSGLGGGEQFF.

The genes are TRBV7-6 and TRBJ1-2; 8 nucleotides align to TRBD1. Germline trimming cut 5 bases from V and 7 bases from J; bases unmatched to any gene: 15. The CDR3 runs 16 residues. CDR1 is SGHVS and CDR2 is FNYEAQ in the germline V gene. The chain's CDR3 is CASSPSQGAGGGGYTF. As DNA, the CDR3 is TGTGCCAGCAGCCCTAGCCAGGGGGCCGGCGGCGGTGGCTACACCTTC.

The chain carries TRBV5-6 and TRBJ2-3, with 9 bases that match TRBD2. The CDR3 contains 17 residues. Germline V gives CDR1 SGHDT, CDR2 YYEEEE. V gave up 0 bases and J gave up 4 bases; unmatched junction bases: 9. The CDR3 reads CASSLERRGGLPDTQYF. The DNA for the CDR3 is TGTGCCAGCAGCTTGGAGCGGCGGGGGGGCCTCCCAGATACGCAGTATTTT.

V gene TRBV28 combines with J gene TRBJ2-1; D may be TRBD2 (6 bases). The CDR3 totals 19 residues. With 2 bases removed from V and 9 bases from J, the gap between germline ends came to 29 bases. CDR1 is MDHEN, CDR2 SYDVKM, per germline. The CDR3 DNA reads as TGTGCCAGCAGTTTAGTGTCGCGTTTGGAGGGACTGCAAGATGGTGAGCAGTTCTTC. Translated: CASSLVSRLEGLQDGEQFF.

V usage is TRBV30 and J usage is TRBJ2-3, with TRBD2 matching 7 bases. The V segment lost 4 bases and the J segment 2 bases; nucleotides outside the gene matches: 15. The length of the CDR3 is 17 residues. The germline CDR1 and CDR2 sequences are GTSNPN and SVGIG (reference sequence). The CDR3 DNA follows: TGTGCCTGGAAAGGCGGGAAAACGGGGGGTCTCACAGATACGCAGTATTTT. Translated: CAWKGGKTGGLTDTQYF.

This rearrangement joins TRBV15 to TRBJ2-3; TRBD1 is a possible D gene (5 bases). The CDR3 length is 13 residues. The V gene lost 6 bases and the J gene lost 1 base, with 8 bases spanning the gap. Germline assignment: CDR1 LNHNV and CDR2 YYDKDF (reference sequence). The CDR3: CATRPQGTDTQYF. CDR3 DNA: TGTGCCACCAGGCCACAGGGCACAGATACGCAGTATTTT.

V gene TRBV2 combines with J gene TRBJ2-5, with a weak D call TRBD1 (6 bases). Germline V gene sequence: CDR1 SNHLY, CDR2 FYNNEI. This CDR3 has 13 residues. The germline V and J ends were trimmed by 6 bases and 5 bases, with 13 bases remaining between them. The CDR3 reads CASSRGTGETQYF. The CDR3 region has the DNA TGTGCCAGCAGCCGGGGCACAGGGGAGACCCAGTACTTC. The variable domain in full, with the rest retrieved from reference TRBV2 and TRBJ2-5, is EPEVTQTPSHQVTQMGQEVILRCVPISNHLYFYWYRQILGQKVEFLVSFYNNEISEKSEIFDDQFSVERPDGSNFTLKIRSTKLEDSAMYFCASSRGTGETQYFGPGTRLLVL.

The chain has TRBV7-2 and TRBJ1-2, with D perhaps matching TRBD1 (6 bases). Trimming removed 3 bases at V and 3 bases at J, with 14 bases between. The germline V gene encodes CDR1 SGHTA and CDR2 FQGNSA. This CDR3 spans 15 amino acids. CDR3 in amino acids: CASSFRTAGDYGYTF. The CDR3 DNA reads as TGTGCCAGCAGCTTTCGGACAGCCGGGGACTATGGCTACACCTTC.

This chain connects TRBV5-1 to TRBJ2-1; TRBD2 matches 7 bases. Germline lookup yields CDR1 SGHRS and CDR2 YFSETQ. V was clipped by 1 base and J by 13 bases; unmatched bases: 5. This CDR3 is built from 12 residues. The CDR3 loop is CASSLSWDYQFF. In nucleotides, the CDR3 is TGCGCCAGCAGCTTGTCATGGGACTACCAGTTCTTC.

In DNA form, the CDR3 reads TGTGCCAGCTCACCGCCCGACAGGGGGGACGAAAAACTGTTTTTT. This encodes CASSPPDRGDEKLFF. The rearrangement joins TRBV18 to TRBJ1-4; 9 nucleotides line up with TRBD1. The germline V gene encodes CDR1 KGHSH and CDR2 LQKENI. The CDR3 sequence is 15 residues long. V lost 3 bases, J lost 8 bases, and 7 bases stayed unmatched.

This clone was observed a handful of times. The chain links TRBV27 to TRBJ1-6; TRBD1 agrees at 7 bases. The CDR3 contains 15 residues. The J segment lost 4 bases and the V segment lost 5 bases, leaving 5 bases of the junction unmatched. In germline, CDR1 is MNHEY, CDR2 SMNVEV (reference sequence). CDR3 residues: CASSPGTAYNSPLHF. CDR3 coding DNA: TGTGCCAGCAGTCCCGGGACAGCATATAATTCACCCCTCCACTTT.

The chain combines TRBV25-1 with TRBJ1-6; 8 bases align to TRBD1. The CDR3 is 16 residues long. Germline values: CDR1 MGHDK, CDR2 SYGVNS. Trimming cost V 6 bases and J 7 bases; bases outside gene matches: 11. CDR3 residues: CASSLNPRQGNSPLHF. The CDR3, as DNA: TGTGCCAGCAGCCTCAACCCGAGACAGGGGAATTCACCCCTCCACTTT.

The V gene is TRBV19, the J gene TRBJ2-2; tentative D call: TRBD2 (7 bases). The ends were cut back, 6 bases at V and 3 bases at J, with 14 bases in the middle. This CDR3 spans 15 amino acids. Germline CDR1 and CDR2: LNHDA and SQIVND (reference sequence). CDR3: CASSLGGGYTGELFF. The CDR3, as DNA: TGTGCCAGTAGCCTAGGGGGGGGGTACACCGGGGAGCTGTTTTTT.

The CDR3 DNA is TGTGCCAGCAGCCCCGAAGGGAGAGGCTACGAGCAGTACTTC. As protein: CASSPEGRGYEQYF. V gene TRBV7-8 combines with J gene TRBJ2-7, with D perhaps TRBD2 (5 bases). The CDR3 loop spans 14 amino acids. Trimming took 5 bases from V and 3 from J, leaving 14 bases between them. Germline V lookup: CDR1 SGHVS, CDR2 FQNEAQ.

V gene TRBV6-1 combines with J gene TRBJ2-1; 8 bases match TRBD1. Losses at the gene ends were 2 bases for V and 7 bases for J; bases not matched to a gene: 10. The germline CDR1 and CDR2 sequences are MNHNS and SASEGT. The CDR3 runs to 16 residues. CDR3 DNA sequence: TGTGCCAGCAGTGAAACAGGGGGAAAGTTGTGGAATGAGCAGTTCTTC. It yields the protein CASSETGGKLWNEQFF.

The chain is built from TRBV30 and TRBJ2-5, with 7 positions matching TRBD2. Trimming removed 5 bases from V and 6 bases from J; junction bases left unmatched: 9. This CDR3 has 13 amino acids. Germline V gene lookup returns CDR1 GTSNPN and CDR2 SVGIG (reference sequence). The CDR3 coding sequence is TGTGCCTGGCTCACCGCTAGCGGCCAGACCCAGTACTTC. Amino acids: CAWLTASGQTQYF. Looking up the rest from reference TRBV30 and TRBJ2-5 gives the full variable domain: SQTIHQWPATLVQPVGSPLSLECTVEGTSNPNLYWYRQAAGRGLQLLFYSVGIGQISSEVPQNLSASRPQDRQFILSSKKLLLSDSGFYLCAWLTASGQTQYFGPGTRLLVL.

This chain links TRBV11-2 with TRBJ2-7; 11 bases agree with TRBD2. Germline lookup yields CDR1 SGHAT and CDR2 FQNNGV. CDR3 length: 14 amino acids. V was pared by 8 bases and J by 2 bases, with 5 bases of the junction left unmatched. In nucleotides, the CDR3 is TGTGCCAGCGGGGATAGCGGGGGGGCCTACGAGCAGTACTTC. Protein sequence: CASGDSGGAYEQYF.

The chain links TRBV7-9 to TRBJ2-3; 7 bases align to TRBD2. Trimming at V came to 5 bases and at J to 1 base, leaving 9 bases not matched to a gene. The CDR3 is made up of 16 amino acids. CDR1 and CDR2 (germline): SEHNR, FQNEAQ (reference sequence). The chain's CDR3 is CASSTYDLAGTDTQYF. CDR3 nucleotides: TGTGCCAGCAGCACTTACGACCTAGCGGGCACAGATACGCAGTATTTT.

The DNA of the CDR3 is TGCGCCAGCAGCCAAGGCCCCGGGACAGGATATGGCTACACCTTC. Translation gives CASSQGPGTGYGYTF. This chain connects TRBV4-1 to TRBJ1-2; 8 bases fit TRBD1. The germline CDR1 and CDR2 sequences are MGHRA and YSYEKL. The CDR3 loop spans 15 amino acids. V lost 1 base to trimming and J lost 5 bases; unmatched junction nucleotides: 6.

This chain uses TRBV6-1 with TRBJ2-1; TRBD1 might be the D (6 bases). The CDR3 length is 15 residues. The germline V and J ends were trimmed by 8 bases and 0 bases, with 14 bases remaining between them. Per germline, CDR1 MNHNS and CDR2 SASEGT. CDR3 bases: TGTGCCAGCTTTCGAGGGGGAAGCTCCTACAATGAGCAGTTCTTC. Its translation is CASFRGGSSYNEQFF.

The chain combines TRBV2 with TRBJ2-3; the match to TRBD1 covers 10 bases. CDR1 SNHLY and CDR2 FYNNEI come from the germline V gene. The length of the CDR3 is 14 residues. V lost 7 bases to trimming and J lost 2 bases; unmatched junction nucleotides: 3. CDR3 DNA: TGTGCCAGCACGGGACAGGGGTTCACAGATACGCAGTATTTT. As protein: CASTGQGFTDTQYF.

V gene TRBV7-9 combines with J gene TRBJ2-7; 10 nucleotides match TRBD2. J lost 0 bases, V lost 5 bases, and 10 bases had no gene match. Germline lookup yields CDR1 SEHNR and CDR2 FQNEAQ (reference sequence). The CDR3 runs 17 residues. The CDR3 reads CASSPWGSGGTSYEQYF. The CDR3 region has the DNA TGTGCCAGCAGCCCCTGGGGTAGCGGGGGGACCTCCTACGAGCAGTACTTC.

The chain has TRBV9 and TRBJ2-2, with TRBD2 matching over 8 bases. The CDR3 length is 14 residues. In germline, CDR1 is SGDLS, CDR2 YYNGEE. Trimming cost V 4 bases and J 6 bases; bases outside gene matches: 5. The CDR3 here is CASSPTSEAGELFF. In DNA, the CDR3 is TGTGCCAGCAGCCCGACTAGCGAGGCCGGGGAGCTGTTTTTT.

The chain combines TRBV7-2 with TRBJ2-3; D might be TRBD2 (5 bases). The V end lost 2 bases, the J end lost 3 bases, and 15 bases lay between the germline ends. From germline, CDR1 is SGHTA and CDR2 FQGNSA. The CDR3 is 16 amino acids. The DNA of the CDR3 is TGTGCCAGCAGCTTACTCCGGGGAAGGTTGACAGATACGCAGTATTTT. It yields the protein CASSLLRGRLTDTQYF.

This sequence joins TRBV5-1 and TRBJ2-3; 7 nucleotides line up with TRBD1. CDR1 is SGHRS, CDR2 YFSETQ, per germline. The CDR3 sequence is 16 residues long. V shed 7 bases and J 2 bases; nucleotides not matched to a gene: 13. The CDR3 bases are TGCGCCAGCCTTTCAAGACCGGGACAGATCACAGATACGCAGTATTTT. Its protein is CASLSRPGQITDTQYF.

The V gene is TRBV29-1, the J gene TRBJ1-3; D may be TRBD1 (5 bases). The CDR3 runs 14 residues. Between the trimmed V and J ends, which lost 7 bases and 4 bases, there was a span of 17 bases. Germline lookup yields CDR1 SQVTM and CDR2 ANQGSEA. CDR3 in DNA: TGCAGCGCCCTACCGGCCGGGGGGGGAAACACCATATATTTT. Translation gives CSALPAGGGNTIYF.

Only one count was recorded for this clone. The chain has TRBV10-3 and TRBJ2-3; a weak D match, TRBD2 (5 bases). Germline values: CDR1 ENHRY, CDR2 SYGVKD. This CDR3 region has 15 residues. V lost 4 bases and J 5 bases, leaving 16 bases between the germline ends. CDR3 region: CAISAGVGVGDTQYF. CDR3 DNA sequence: TGTGCCATCAGTGCCGGTGTCGGGGTGGGAGATACGCAGTATTTT.

The DNA of the CDR3 is TGTGCCAGCGGCGAGCGGGATGCCTACAATGAGCAGTTCTTC. Protein sequence: CASGERDAYNEQFF. This rearrangement joins TRBV7-2 to TRBJ2-1; 7 bases line up with TRBD2. The germline CDR1 and CDR2 sequences are SGHTA and FQGNSA. This CDR3 has 14 amino acids. With V trimmed by 8 bases and J by 2 bases, 6 bases remained unmatched.